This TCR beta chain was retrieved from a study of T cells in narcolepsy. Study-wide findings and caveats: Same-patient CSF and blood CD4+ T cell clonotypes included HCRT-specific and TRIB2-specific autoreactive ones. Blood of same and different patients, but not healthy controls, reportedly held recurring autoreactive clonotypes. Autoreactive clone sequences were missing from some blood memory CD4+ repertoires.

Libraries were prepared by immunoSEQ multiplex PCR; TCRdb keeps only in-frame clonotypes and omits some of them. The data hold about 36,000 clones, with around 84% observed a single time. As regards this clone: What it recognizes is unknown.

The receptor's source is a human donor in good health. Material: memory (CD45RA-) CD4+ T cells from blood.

The CDR3 is CASSSGEIAPLHF. The CDR3 coding sequence is TGTGCCAGCAGTTCTGGGGAAATAGCACCCCTCCACTTT. The chain uses TRBV6-5 and TRBJ1-6; D is uncertain. Trimming took 4 bases from V and 11 from J, leaving 12 bases between them. Germline V lookup: CDR1 MNHEY, CDR2 SVGAGI. This CDR3 has 13 residues.